A selection of T cell receptor beta chains follows, all from one sample in a study of cytomegalovirus exposure and HLA in healthy donors. Some clones are missing from TCRdb's copy, which holds only in-frame ones; the method was immunoSEQ multiplex PCR. The sample holds about 50,000 clones; more than 60% are singletons and the top ten take about 2.5%. The sample consisted of PBMCs. The receptors stem from a woman in her thirties or forties in good health and CMV-seropositive. Both conserved end residues are part of each CDR3. Each record gives: D gene, J gene, clone size, V gene, CDR3 protein, CDR3 DNA. D genes are given only for firm matches. Size is omitted from some rows. Given values are once, few, many or a class for expanded clones.

D gene: .
J gene: TRBJ1-2
clone size: .
V gene: TRBV10-1
CDR3 protein: CASMGGGGTGYTF
CDR3 DNA: TGCGCCAGCATGGGGGGAGGTGGGACTGGCTACACCTTC

D gene: TRBD1
J gene: TRBJ1-6
clone size: few
V gene: TRBV5-8
CDR3 protein: CASSLGSGGMNSPLHF
CDR3 DNA: TGTGCCAGCAGCTTGGGGTCAGGGGGCATGAATTCACCCCTCCACTTT

D gene: .
J gene: TRBJ2-5
clone size: .
V gene: TRBV7-2
CDR3 protein: CASSHRGGGEGTQYF
CDR3 DNA: TGTGCCAGCAGTCACCGGGGAGGGGGGGAAGGGACCCAGTACTTC

D gene: TRBD1
J gene: TRBJ1-5
clone size: .
V gene: TRBV2
CDR3 protein: CASSGGQTSNQPQHF
CDR3 DNA: TGTGCCAGCAGTGGGGGACAGACAAGCAATCAGCCCCAGCATTTT

D gene: .
J gene: TRBJ1-5
clone size: .
V gene: TRBV6-6
CDR3 protein: CASSPRHESSNQPQHF
CDR3 DNA: TGTGCCAGCAGTCCCCGACATGAGAGTAGCAATCAGCCCCAGCATTTT

D gene: TRBD2
J gene: TRBJ2-3
clone size: .
V gene: TRBV7-2
CDR3 protein: CASSRSGAGPDTQYF
CDR3 DNA: TGTGCCAGCAGCCGTAGCGGGGCTGGACCAGATACGCAGTATTTT

D gene: .
J gene: TRBJ1-6
clone size: .
V gene: TRBV5-4
CDR3 protein: CASSLAGEGRNSPLHF
CDR3 DNA: TGTGCCAGCAGCTTGGCCGGCGAGGGCCGTAATTCACCCCTCCACTTT

D gene: TRBD2
J gene: TRBJ2-7
clone size: .
V gene: TRBV10-3
CDR3 protein: CAISELGTSVYEQYF
CDR3 DNA: TGTGCCATCAGTGAGTTGGGGACTAGCGTCTACGAGCAGTACTTC

D gene: TRBD2
J gene: TRBJ2-1
clone size: .
V gene: TRBV2
CDR3 protein: CASRGERLAGVEQFF
CDR3 DNA: TGTGCCAGCAGGGGAGAACGGCTAGCGGGGGTTGAGCAGTTCTTC

D gene: TRBD1
J gene: TRBJ1-5
clone size: .
V gene: TRBV7-2
CDR3 protein: CASSARQGDGGQPQHF
CDR3 DNA: TGTGCCAGCAGCGCTCGACAGGGTGATGGAGGTCAGCCCCAGCATTTT

D gene: .
J gene: TRBJ1-5
clone size: .
V gene: TRBV2
CDR3 protein: CASSEWVRGADYSNQPQHF
CDR3 DNA: TGTGCCAGCAGTGAATGGGTCCGGGGGGCGGATTATAGCAATCAGCCCCAGCATTTT

D gene: .
J gene: TRBJ1-2
clone size: few
V gene: TRBV6-6
CDR3 protein: CASSQNGRLTGYGYTF
CDR3 DNA: TGTGCCAGCAGCCAAAACGGGAGACTAACCGGCTATGGCTACACCTTC

D gene: .
J gene: TRBJ1-1
clone size: .
V gene: TRBV7-9
CDR3 protein: CASSAPTGYTEAFF
CDR3 DNA: TGTGCCAGCAGCGCCCCGACAGGCTACACTGAAGCTTTCTTT

D gene: .
J gene: TRBJ2-7
clone size: .
V gene: TRBV14
CDR3 protein: CASSPHSYGEQYF
CDR3 DNA: TGTGCCAGCAGCCCCCATTCCTATGGCGAGCAGTACTTC

D gene: .
J gene: TRBJ2-4
clone size: .
V gene: TRBV5-6
CDR3 protein: CASSLDTVLAKNIQYF
CDR3 DNA: TGTGCCAGCAGCTTGGATACAGTCTTAGCCAAAAACATTCAGTACTTC

D gene: .
J gene: TRBJ2-2
clone size: .
V gene: TRBV28
CDR3 protein: CASSFYGANTGELFF
CDR3 DNA: TGTGCCAGCAGTTTTTACGGGGCGAACACCGGGGAGCTGTTTTTT

D gene: TRBD2
J gene: TRBJ2-1
clone size: .
V gene: TRBV30
CDR3 protein: CAWNPPDQRGDNEQFF
CDR3 DNA: TGTGCCTGGAATCCTCCCGACCAGCGGGGAGACAATGAGCAGTTCTTC

D gene: TRBD2
J gene: TRBJ2-5
clone size: .
V gene: TRBV7-9
CDR3 protein: CASSFGISGEETQYF
CDR3 DNA: TGTGCCAGCAGCTTCGGTATTAGCGGGGAAGAGACCCAGTACTTC

D gene: TRBD1
J gene: TRBJ1-1
clone size: few
V gene: TRBV28
CDR3 protein: CATQGGNTEAFF
CDR3 DNA: TGTGCCACTCAAGGGGGCAACACTGAAGCTTTCTTT

D gene: .
J gene: TRBJ1-2
clone size: .
V gene: TRBV6-5
CDR3 protein: CASSSPDSGNYGYTF
CDR3 DNA: TGTGCCAGCAGTTCACCCGATTCGGGGAACTATGGCTACACCTTC

D gene: TRBD2
J gene: TRBJ2-5
clone size: .
V gene: TRBV7-7
CDR3 protein: CASSPGLASQETQYF
CDR3 DNA: TGTGCCAGCAGCCCCGGACTAGCCAGCCAAGAGACCCAGTACTTC

D gene: .
J gene: TRBJ2-1
clone size: .
V gene: TRBV15
CDR3 protein: CATSRIWGENEQFF
CDR3 DNA: TGTGCCACCAGCCGGATCTGGGGGGAAAATGAGCAGTTCTTC

D gene: .
J gene: TRBJ1-2
clone size: .
V gene: TRBV4-3
CDR3 protein: CASSQEARGNYGYTF
CDR3 DNA: TGCGCCAGCAGCCAAGAAGCAAGGGGGAACTATGGCTACACCTTC

D gene: .
J gene: TRBJ1-2
clone size: .
V gene: TRBV30
CDR3 protein: CAWSVARVGYTF
CDR3 DNA: TGTGCCTGGAGTGTCGCCAGGGTCGGCTACACCTTC

D gene: TRBD1
J gene: TRBJ1-2
clone size: .
V gene: TRBV7-9
CDR3 protein: CASSLGQLNYGYTF
CDR3 DNA: TGTGCCAGCAGCTTGGGACAGCTTAACTATGGCTACACCTTC

D gene: TRBD1
J gene: TRBJ1-4
clone size: few
V gene: TRBV2
CDR3 protein: CASSPRTGRDEKLFF
CDR3 DNA: TGTGCCAGCAGCCCCAGGACAGGGAGGGATGAAAAACTGTTTTTT

D gene: .
J gene: TRBJ2-7
clone size: .
V gene: TRBV21-1
CDR3 protein: CASSPPRGVLYEQYF
CDR3 DNA: TGTGCCAGCAGCCCCCCGCGGGGGGTCCTTTACGAGCAGTACTTC

D gene: .
J gene: TRBJ1-6
clone size: .
V gene: TRBV6-6
CDR3 protein: CASSVQWANSPLHF
CDR3 DNA: TGTGCCAGCAGTGTACAGTGGGCCAATTCACCCCTCCACTTT

D gene: TRBD1
J gene: TRBJ2-5
clone size: .
V gene: TRBV15
CDR3 protein: CATSRGQQGETQYF
CDR3 DNA: TGTGCCACCAGCAGAGGACAACAGGGGGAGACCCAGTACTTC

D gene: TRBD1
J gene: TRBJ2-6
clone size: .
V gene: TRBV9
CDR3 protein: CASSAQQGTIHSGANVLTF
CDR3 DNA: TGTGCCAGCAGCGCACAACAGGGGACCATACACTCTGGGGCCAACGTCCTGACTTTC

D gene: .
J gene: TRBJ1-2
clone size: .
V gene: TRBV5-6
CDR3 protein: CASSPDSNYGYTF
CDR3 DNA: TGTGCCAGCAGCCCCGACAGTAACTATGGCTACACCTTC

D gene: .
J gene: TRBJ2-7
clone size: .
V gene: TRBV5-1
CDR3 protein: CASSLGTRPYEQYF
CDR3 DNA: TGCGCCAGCAGCTTGGGGACAAGACCCTACGAGCAGTACTTC

D gene: .
J gene: TRBJ2-7
clone size: .
V gene: TRBV5-1
CDR3 protein: CASSLAVGEARSEQYF
CDR3 DNA: TGCGCCAGCAGCTTGGCCGTAGGTGAGGCTCGCTCGGAGCAGTACTTC

D gene: TRBD1
J gene: TRBJ2-7
clone size: .
V gene: TRBV29-1
CDR3 protein: CSVEGGQGGLYEQYF
CDR3 DNA: TGCAGCGTTGAAGGGGGACAGGGAGGGCTGTACGAGCAGTACTTC

D gene: .
J gene: TRBJ1-6
clone size: .
V gene: TRBV7-9
CDR3 protein: CASSLEQGVSYNSPLHF
CDR3 DNA: TGTGCCAGCAGCTTAGAACAGGGAGTCTCCTATAATTCACCCCTCCACTTT

D gene: .
J gene: TRBJ2-6
clone size: .
V gene: TRBV30
CDR3 protein: CAWSTGFGGANVLTF
CDR3 DNA: TGTGCCTGGAGTACCGGGTTTGGTGGGGCCAACGTCCTGACTTTC

D gene: .
J gene: TRBJ1-2
clone size: .
V gene: TRBV9
CDR3 protein: CASSVEHSNYGYTF
CDR3 DNA: TGTGCCAGCAGCGTAGAGCACAGCAACTATGGCTACACCTTC

D gene: .
J gene: TRBJ2-7
clone size: .
V gene: TRBV7-9
CDR3 protein: CASSLGQGVYEQYF
CDR3 DNA: TGTGCCAGCAGCTTAGGGCAGGGTGTCTACGAGCAGTACTTC

D gene: TRBD1
J gene: TRBJ2-5
clone size: .
V gene: TRBV29-1
CDR3 protein: CSVGQGGSETQYF
CDR3 DNA: TGCAGCGTCGGACAGGGGGGGTCGGAGACCCAGTACTTC

D gene: .
J gene: TRBJ1-6
clone size: .
V gene: TRBV6-1
CDR3 protein: CASRNSLGSPLHF
CDR3 DNA: TGTGCCAGCAGAAACAGTCTTGGATCACCCCTCCACTTT

D gene: TRBD1
J gene: TRBJ2-7
clone size: .
V gene: TRBV5-1
CDR3 protein: CASSYTGTGSSEQYF
CDR3 DNA: TGCGCCAGCAGCTATACCGGGACAGGGAGTAGCGAGCAGTACTTC

D gene: .
J gene: TRBJ2-7
clone size: .
V gene: TRBV5-1
CDR3 protein: CASSLGQSYEQYF
CDR3 DNA: TGCGCCAGCAGCTTGGGACAGAGCTACGAGCAGTACTTC

D gene: TRBD1
J gene: TRBJ2-2
clone size: once
V gene: TRBV7-3
CDR3 protein: CASSPTGGGGELFF
CDR3 DNA: TGTGCCAGCAGTCCTACAGGGGGCGGCGGGGAGCTGTTTTTT

D gene: TRBD1
J gene: TRBJ1-1
clone size: few
V gene: TRBV11-2
CDR3 protein: CASSLKTGEGGTEAFF
CDR3 DNA: TGTGCCAGCAGCCTGAAGACAGGGGAAGGAGGCACTGAAGCTTTCTTT

D gene: .
J gene: TRBJ2-3
clone size: .
V gene: TRBV6-1
CDR3 protein: CASSLDGGPDTQYF
CDR3 DNA: TGTGCCAGCAGCCTAGACGGGGGGCCAGATACGCAGTATTTT

D gene: .
J gene: TRBJ2-7
clone size: once
V gene: TRBV6-1
CDR3 protein: CASRTQSTYEQYF
CDR3 DNA: TGTGCCAGCAGGACACAATCTACCTACGAGCAGTACTTC

D gene: .
J gene: TRBJ1-3
clone size: .
V gene: TRBV14
CDR3 protein: CASSARQISGNTIYF
CDR3 DNA: TGTGCCAGCAGCGCCCGTCAGATCTCTGGAAACACCATATATTTT

D gene: TRBD1
J gene: TRBJ1-4
clone size: .
V gene: TRBV4-3
CDR3 protein: CASSQFQGTANEKLFF
CDR3 DNA: TGCGCCAGCAGCCAATTTCAGGGGACAGCTAATGAAAAACTGTTTTTT

D gene: TRBD1
J gene: TRBJ1-6
clone size: .
V gene: TRBV4-2
CDR3 protein: CASSQDRGQGNSPLHF
CDR3 DNA: TGTGCCAGCAGCCAAGATCGGGGACAGGGGAATTCACCCCTCCACTTT

D gene: .
J gene: TRBJ1-2
clone size: .
V gene: TRBV7-8
CDR3 protein: CASSPRTATNYGYTF
CDR3 DNA: TGTGCCAGCAGCCCCCGGACAGCTACTAACTATGGCTACACCTTC

D gene: .
J gene: TRBJ2-5
clone size: .
V gene: TRBV11-1
CDR3 protein: CASSLEGDKRETQYF
CDR3 DNA: TGTGCCAGCAGCTTAGAAGGGGACAAACGAGAGACCCAGTACTTC

D gene: .
J gene: TRBJ2-3
clone size: .
V gene: TRBV4-3
CDR3 protein: CASSLWDSDTQYF
CDR3 DNA: TGCGCCAGCAGCCTTTGGGACTCAGATACGCAGTATTTT

D gene: TRBD1
J gene: TRBJ1-2
clone size: .
V gene: TRBV2
CDR3 protein: CASTGDRDLYGYTF
CDR3 DNA: TGTGCCAGCACTGGGGACAGGGACCTCTATGGCTACACCTTC

D gene: .
J gene: TRBJ1-1
clone size: .
V gene: TRBV11-3
CDR3 protein: CASSLAEGTDTEAFF
CDR3 DNA: TGTGCCAGCAGCTTAGCGGAGGGAACGGACACTGAAGCTTTCTTT